The 13 T cell receptor beta chains given below trace back to one sample, sequenced in a study of response to subunit inactivated influenza vaccine. Using its own MiXCR run on the RT-PCR reads, TCRdb lists one record per CDR3 protein. Among 600,000 to 850,000 distinct CDR3 sequences, about 15% were seen once, and the ten largest hold approximately 7.6%. The sequenced sample was PBMCs from blood, obtained around 15 days before vaccination. These receptors all stem from a man aged 45-65 years who received an inactivated influenza vaccine.

This clonotype was seen only a few times. The chain has TRBV30 and TRBJ2-7, with 10 nucleotides matching TRBD1. Germline CDR1 and CDR2: GTSNPN and SVGIG (reference sequence). V shed 3 bases, J shed 4 bases, and the junction held 9 bases outside the gene matches. The CDR3 consists of 15 residues. CDR3 amino acids: CAWRFADRGAYEQYF. CDR3 nucleotides: TGTGCCTGGAGATTCGCGGACAGGGGGGCGTACGAGCAGTACTTC.

The chain recombines TRBV6-2 or TRBV6-3 with TRBJ2-3; D not certain. V was clipped by 0 bases and J by 4 bases, with 5 bases between them. This CDR3 has 13 residues. Germline lookup yields CDR1 MNHEY and CDR2 SVGEGT. CDR3 sequence reads: CASSYSNPDTQYF. CDR3 nucleotide sequence: TGTGCCAGCAGTTACTCGAACCCAGATACGCAGTATTTT.

The chain carries TRBV5-1 and TRBJ1-1; D unclear. Looked up from germline, CDR1 is SGHRS and CDR2 is YFSETQ. The germline V and J ends were trimmed by 4 bases and 0 bases, with 7 bases remaining between them. The CDR3 contains 13 residues. The CDR3 reads CASSVALNTEAFF. In nucleotides, the CDR3 is TGCGCCAGCAGCGTCGCCTTGAACACTGAAGCTTTCTTT.

This clonotype appeared a few times. The chain has TRBV12-3 or TRBV12-4 and TRBJ2-6; D gene uncertain. The CDR3 sequence is 17 residues long. Trimming cost V 3 bases and J 0 bases, with 12 bases left between them. This CDR3 reads CASSFLWVRSGANVLTF. CDR3 nucleotide sequence: TGTGCCAGCAGTTTTCTCTGGGTACGCTCTGGGGCCAACGTCCTGACTTTC.

This clonotype turned up a few times. This rearrangement joins TRBV6-5 to TRBJ2-4, with 8 nucleotides matching TRBD1. The CDR3 consists of 16 residues. Germline loops: CDR1 MNHEY, CDR2 SVGAGI. The V gene end was trimmed by 4 bases and the J gene end by 1 base; junction bases not matched to a gene: 6. In DNA form, the CDR3 reads TGTGCCAGCAGTTCCGACAGGGGCGCTGCCAAAAACATTCAGTACTTC. It is translated as CASSSDRGAAKNIQYF.

This clonotype occurred a few times. The chain has TRBV4-3 and TRBJ2-3, with D possibly being TRBD1 (6 bases). The CDR3 loop spans 15 amino acids. Trimming shortened V by 5 bases and J by 2 bases, and 14 bases separated the two germline ends. Germline CDR1 is LGHNA and CDR2 is YSLEER. CDR3 sequence reads: CASSSHRVPTDTQYF. CDR3 DNA sequence: TGCGCCAGCAGCTCTCACAGGGTCCCCACAGATACGCAGTATTTT.

This clonotype was observed at least ten times. The chain recombines TRBV27 with TRBJ2-1; perhaps TRBD2 as D (6 bases). This CDR3 is 15 amino acids long. The germline V gene encodes CDR1 MNHEY and CDR2 SMNVEV (reference sequence). Trimming left V 5 bases short and J 0 bases short, with 11 bases between. This chain's CDR3 is CASSRGTSSYNEQFF. The CDR3 DNA follows: TGTGCCAGCAGTCGGGGGACGAGCTCCTACAATGAGCAGTTCTTC.

This clonotype was counted at least ten times. The DNA for the CDR3 is TGTGCCAGCAGCTTAGAAGGTGGCTATAATTCACCCCTCCACTTT. This codes for CASSLEGGYNSPLHF. The chain carries TRBV11-2 and TRBJ1-6; D is unresolved. The CDR3 spans 15 residues. Trimming pared 0 bases from V and 3 bases from J, leaving 6 bases between. Germline V lookup: CDR1 SGHAT, CDR2 FQNNGV.

The V call is TRBV5-1, the J call TRBJ2-7; 12 bases match TRBD2. The CDR3 is 18 residues long. The germline V gene encodes CDR1 SGHRS and CDR2 YFSETQ. J lost 2 bases, V lost 4 bases, and 13 bases had no gene match. The CDR3 coding sequence is TGCGCCAGCAGCCATACCGGGACTAGCGGGCCTCTTACCTACGAGCAGTACTTC. It yields the protein CASSHTGTSGPLTYEQYF.

In this sample, this clonotype turned up a few times. The rearrangement joins TRBV4-3 to TRBJ2-7; 12 nucleotides agree with TRBD2. The germline V gene has CDR1 LGHNA and CDR2 YSLEER. This CDR3 has 16 amino acids. The ends lost 0 bases at V and 8 bases at J; junction bases unmatched: 8. The CDR3 nucleotides read TGCGCCAGCAGCCAAGATCCGGCTAGCGGGAGGGCGAAGCAGTACTTC. Its translation: CASSQDPASGRAKQYF.

This clonotype has only a few counts. V usage is TRBV6-1 and J usage is TRBJ1-5, with a tentative D call TRBD1 (5 bases). The ends were cut back, 3 bases at V and 6 bases at J, with 15 bases in the middle. CDR3 length: 15 amino acids. Germline lookup yields CDR1 MNHNS and CDR2 SASEGT. The CDR3 coding sequence is TGTGCCAGCAGTGAGGGGCCGGGGGAGGTTCAGCCCCAGCATTTT. The encoded protein is CASSEGPGEVQPQHF.

The CDR3 sequence: CSARVGGETEAFF. The CDR3 DNA reads TGCAGTGCTAGAGTGGGGGGGGAAACTGAAGCTTTCTTT. The rearrangement uses TRBV20-1 and TRBJ1-1; D might be TRBD1 (5 bases). This CDR3 has 13 residues. Germline values: CDR1 DFQATT, CDR2 SNEGSKA (reference sequence). V lost 1 base to trimming and J lost 5 bases, with 11 bases between them.

This clonotype showed up many times. V gene TRBV5-1 combines with J gene TRBJ2-6; the D is unclear. The CDR3 covers 15 residues. The germline V gene has CDR1 SGHRS and CDR2 YFSETQ. V gave up 1 base and J gave up 2 bases, with 7 bases separating them. Here the CDR3 reads CASSLTLAGANVLTF. The CDR3 DNA reads TGCGCCAGCAGCTTGACTCTAGCTGGGGCCAACGTCCTGACTTTC.